This T cell receptor beta chain was profiled in a study of identical twins. Study conclusions and caveats: Invariant T cells like MAIT and iNKT could partly confound the zero-insertion analyses. The conclusions drew on cross-sectional statistical analysis instead of tracking the same donors. For monozygotic twins, models underestimated out-of-frame TCR alpha sharing.

Template switching added a universal primer binding site, and final cDNA carried unique molecular identifiers. Via MiXCR, TCRdb re-called the 5' RACE reads, giving one row per CDR3 protein. The sample consists of 200,000 to 300,000 distinct CDR3 sequences, roughly 7% of them appearing once. This clonotype was seen a few times. Its matching antigen is unknown. The data also belong to a second study, concerning yellow fever vaccine responses in identical twins.

The TCR sequence derives from a woman between 18 and 29 years old in good health. Sequencing input: memory (CD45RO+) T cells sorted from blood.

The CDR3 sequence is CASSQEMLSEAFF. The CDR3 DNA follows: TGCGCCAGCAGCCAAGAAATGCTGTCTGAAGCTTTCTTT. This rearrangement joins TRBV4-1 to TRBJ1-1, with unresolved D. Germline V gives CDR1 MGHRA, CDR2 YSYEKL. This CDR3 contains 13 residues. V was cut by 0 bases and J by 6 bases, with 8 bases left in between.